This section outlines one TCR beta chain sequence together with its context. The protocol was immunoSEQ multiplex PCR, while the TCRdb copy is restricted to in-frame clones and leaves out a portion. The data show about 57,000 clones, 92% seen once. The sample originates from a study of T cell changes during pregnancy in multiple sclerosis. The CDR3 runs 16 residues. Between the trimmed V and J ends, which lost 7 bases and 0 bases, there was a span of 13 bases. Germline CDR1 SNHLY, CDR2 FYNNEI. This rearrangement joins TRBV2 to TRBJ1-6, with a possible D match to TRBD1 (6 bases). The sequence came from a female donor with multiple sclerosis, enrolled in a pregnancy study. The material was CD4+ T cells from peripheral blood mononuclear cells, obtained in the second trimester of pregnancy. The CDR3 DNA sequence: TGTGCCAGCAACGACGACAGGAGCTCCTATAATTCACCCCTCCACTTT. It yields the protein CASNDDRSSYNSPLHF.